The 21 T cell receptor beta chains reported below all come from one sample, sequenced in a study of cytomegalovirus exposure and HLA in healthy donors (TCRdb year 2017). The protocol used for the library was the immunoSEQ multiplex PCR assay. For the multiplex PCR, a mixture combining 60 forward primers for TCR Vbeta segments and 13 reverse primers for TCR Jbeta segments was used. The immuneACCESS repertoire file appears here via TCRdb, limited to in-frame rearrangements. These files lack a portion of the clones; in checked studies, under half of the deficit traces to unresolved V genes, and the cause of the others is not known. Present in this sample are 190,000 or so clones, about 85% of which were seen just once. 9.5% to 13% of the sample is taken by the ten largest. Sequencing was done on a sample of PBMCs. The receptors derive from a woman in her fifties or sixties in good health and CMV-seropositive.

The J gene is TRBJ1-2, the V gene TRBV19; D remains ambiguous. The germline gives CDR1 LNHDA, CDR2 SQIVND (reference sequence). The ends were cut back, 3 bases at V and 0 bases at J, with 5 bases in the middle. This CDR3 is 13 amino acids long. The CDR3: CASSMFANYGYTF. The CDR3 bases are TGTGCCAGTAGTATGTTCGCTAACTATGGCTACACCTTC.

The CDR3: CASSSSGLGFYGYTF. In DNA form, the CDR3 reads TGTGCCAGTAGCTCCTCAGGGTTGGGCTTCTATGGCTACACCTTC. The V call is TRBV19, the J call TRBJ1-2, with D possibly matching TRBD1 (5 bases). This CDR3 region has 15 residues. Trimming stripped 6 bases from V and 4 bases from J, with 18 bases between. Germline V CDR1 and CDR2: LNHDA, SQIVND (reference sequence). Full variable domain (outside the CDR3, taken from reference TRBV19 and TRBJ1-2): DGGITQSPKYLFRKEGQNVTLSCEQNLNHDAMYWYRQDPGQGLRLIYYSQIVNDFQKGDIAEGYSVSREKKESFPLTVTSAQKNPTAFYLCASSSSGLGFYGYTFGSGTRLTVV.

As for this clone: With a much larger clone just one base away, this may be a read error. The chain joins TRBV7-2 to TRBJ2-2; no clear D. V lost 4 bases, J lost 0 bases, and 3 bases lay in between. This CDR3 has 13 amino acids. The germline V gene encodes CDR1 SGHTA and CDR2 FQGNSA. This chain's CDR3 is CASSYTNTGELFF. CDR3 nucleotides: TGTGCCAGCAGCTACACGAACACCGGGGAGCTGTTTTTT.

V usage is TRBV18 and J usage is TRBJ2-1, with D tentatively TRBD1 (5 bases). Germline CDR1 is KGHSH and CDR2 is LQKENI. This CDR3 contains 13 residues. Trimming removed 5 bases at V and 5 bases at J, with 10 bases between. The CDR3 is CASSIGQDNEQFF. As DNA, the CDR3 is TGTGCCAGCTCAATCGGACAAGACAATGAGCAGTTCTTC.

The rearrangement links TRBV15 to TRBJ1-6; D not certain. V lost 0 bases and J lost 6, with 6 bases in between. Germline-derived CDR1 and CDR2 are LNHNV and YYDKDF (reference sequence). This CDR3 spans 14 amino acids. The CDR3 nucleotides read TGTGCCACCAGCAGAGATCCCCTTAATTCACCCCTCCACTTT. It yields the protein CATSRDPLNSPLHF.

This clone was seen only once. The chain recombines TRBV7-3 with TRBJ2-5; tentative D call: TRBD2 (6 bases). CDR1 and CDR2 (germline): SGHTA, FQGTGA. CDR3 size: 13 residues. V was clipped by 5 bases and J by 9 bases, with 16 bases between them. The DNA for the CDR3 is TGTGCCAGCAGCAGGGACTCTGAACTGCCCCAGTACTTC. Residues: CASSRDSELPQYF.

V is TRBV5-1 and J is TRBJ2-1; TRBD2 matches 11 bases. Germline V gene sequence: CDR1 SGHRS, CDR2 YFSETQ. The CDR3 length is 16 residues. V shed 1 base, J shed 7 bases, and the junction held 7 bases outside the gene matches. CDR3 sequence reads: CASSLIAGGLGNEQFF. DNA of the CDR3: TGCGCCAGCAGCTTGATAGCGGGGGGGCTAGGGAATGAGCAGTTCTTC.

V is TRBV19 and J is TRBJ1-2; possibly TRBD1 for D (5 bases). Trimming left V 5 bases short and J 8 bases short, with 21 bases between. There are 15 residues in the CDR3. Germline assignment: CDR1 LNHDA and CDR2 SQIVND (reference sequence). CDR3 loop: CASSLHRDGEEGYTF. The CDR3 DNA reads as TGTGCCAGTAGTCTCCACCGGGACGGGGAGGAGGGCTACACCTTC.

This clone was recorded only once. This chain links TRBV15 with TRBJ1-5, with TRBD1 matching 7 bases. The CDR3 length is 17 residues. J was trimmed by 4 bases and V by 3 bases; bases with no gene match: 12. The germline gives CDR1 LNHNV, CDR2 YYDKDF (reference sequence). The CDR3 here is CATSRVLGGTVNQPQHF. Written as DNA, the CDR3 is TGTGCCACCAGCAGGGTGCTTGGGGGGACAGTAAATCAGCCCCAGCATTTT. Full variable domain (missing parts from reference TRBV15 and TRBJ1-5): DAMVIQNPRYQVTQFGKPVTLSCSQTLNHNVMYWYQQKSSQAPKLLFHYYDKDFNNEADTPDNFQSRRPNTSFCFLDIRSPGLGDTAMYLCATSRVLGGTVNQPQHFGDGTRLSIL.

The chain combines TRBV11-2 with TRBJ2-2; 13 nucleotides match TRBD2. Germline assignment: CDR1 SGHAT and CDR2 FQNNGV. J gave up 4 bases and V 5 bases, and 4 bases lay outside the gene matches. The CDR3 spans 16 residues. The CDR3 protein is CASSLGLAGVTGELFF. In DNA form, the CDR3 reads TGTGCCAGCAGCCTAGGACTAGCGGGGGTCACCGGGGAGCTGTTTTTT. The whole variable domain, filled in from reference TRBV11-2 and TRBJ2-2, reads EAGVAQSPRYKIIEKRQSVAFWCNPISGHATLYWYQQILGQGPKLLIQFQNNGVVDDSQLPKDRFSAERLKGVDSTLKIQPAKLEDSAVYLCASSLGLAGVTGELFFGEGSRLTVL.

The rearrangement uses TRBV5-4 and TRBJ1-1, with a tentative D call TRBD1 (5 bases). With 1 base removed from V and 7 bases from J, the gap between germline ends came to 11 bases. The CDR3 has 13 amino acids. Germline assignment: CDR1 SGHNT and CDR2 YYREEE (reference sequence). CDR3 in amino acids: CASSLQGRDEAFF. The CDR3 DNA reads as TGTGCCAGCAGCTTGCAGGGCCGAGATGAAGCTTTCTTT. Full variable domain (outside the CDR3, taken from reference TRBV5-4 and TRBJ1-1): ETGVTQSPTHLIKTRGQQVTLRCSSQSGHNTVSWYQQALGQGPQFIFQYYREEENGRGNFPPRFSGLQFPNYSSELNVNALELDDSALYLCASSLQGRDEAFFGQGTRLTVV.

The chain combines TRBV11-2 with TRBJ1-2; D gene uncertain. The V gene's germline CDR1 is SGHAT and CDR2 FQNNGV. The CDR3 runs to 14 residues. V lost 3 bases to trimming and J lost 7 bases, with 15 bases between them. The CDR3 is CASSLGEGMGGYTF. CDR3 sequence (DNA): TGTGCCAGCAGCTTGGGCGAGGGAATGGGTGGCTACACCTTC.

CDR3 region: CATSRDGQGSYEQYF. CDR3 coding DNA: TGTGCCACCAGCAGAGATGGGCAGGGCTCCTACGAGCAGTACTTC. The chain uses TRBV15 and TRBJ2-7; the D gene is possibly TRBD1 (5 bases). This CDR3 region has 15 residues. Germline assignment: CDR1 LNHNV and CDR2 YYDKDF (reference sequence). The V end lost 0 bases, the J end lost 0 bases, and 9 bases lay between the germline ends.

The J gene is TRBJ2-5, the V gene TRBV7-9; D is possibly TRBD2 (5 bases). The DNA end is a closer match to TRBJ2-7, so the J assignment may be wrong. The CDR3 is made up of 15 amino acids. Germline CDR1 SEHNR, CDR2 FQNEAQ (reference sequence). CDR3 amino acids: CASSLASGVYYEQYF. The DNA of the CDR3 is TGTGCCAGCAGCTTAGCGTCCGGGGTCTACTACGAGCAGTACTTC.

This chain uses TRBV5-1 with TRBJ2-5; 7 bases are shared with TRBD1. Looked up from germline, CDR1 is SGHRS and CDR2 is YFSETQ. The V and J ends lost 1 base and 4 bases, in that order; junction bases with no gene match: 13. CDR3 length: 17 amino acids. This chain's CDR3 is CASSLRTGQATSETQYF. For the CDR3, the DNA is TGCGCCAGCAGCTTGAGAACCGGACAGGCGACTTCAGAGACCCAGTACTTC.

The count of this clone is one. The chain has TRBV30 and TRBJ2-3; D is possibly TRBD2 (5 bases). V was trimmed by 1 base and J by 3 bases, leaving 11 bases between them. This CDR3 has 14 amino acids. The germline V gene has CDR1 GTSNPN and CDR2 SVGIG (reference sequence). CDR3 bases: TGTGCCTGGAGTGGAGGGTCCGATACAGATACGCAGTATTTT. Protein product: CAWSGGSDTDTQYF.

The rearrangement links TRBV12-5 to TRBJ1-5; D is ambiguous. The CDR3 has 14 amino acids. Germline loops: CDR1 LGHNT, CDR2 FRNRAP. Trimming stripped 3 bases from V and 5 bases from J, with 11 bases between. The CDR3 bases are TGTGCTAGTGGTTTAGGATTCGGGGATCAGCCCCAGCATTTT. It translates to CASGLGFGDQPQHF.

CDR3 DNA sequence: TGTGCCAGCAGGGACAGTACCTACGAGCAGTACTTC. It codes for CASRDSTYEQYF. The V and J genes are TRBV6-1 and TRBJ2-7; a possible D gene is TRBD1 (6 bases). The CDR3 is made up of 12 amino acids. The V gene's germline CDR1 is MNHNS and CDR2 SASEGT. The V gene lost 6 bases and the J gene lost 2 bases, with 8 bases spanning the gap.

This clone was seen a handful of times. The chain couples TRBV7-9 to TRBJ1-1, with D possibly matching TRBD1 (5 bases). The CDR3 covers 14 residues. Per germline, CDR1 SEHNR and CDR2 FQNEAQ (reference sequence). V was trimmed by 6 bases and J by 1 base, leaving 12 bases between them. The CDR3, as DNA: TGTGCCAGCAGGCGAGACGGGGGGAACACTGAAGCTTTCTTT. This encodes CASRRDGGNTEAFF.

This chain's CDR3 is CATTQYTEAFF. Here the CDR3 DNA reads TGTGCCACCACCCAGTACACTGAAGCTTTCTTT. V gene TRBV6-1 combines with J gene TRBJ1-1; D uncertain. The CDR3 sequence is 11 residues long. Deletions cut 10 bases from V and 3 bases from J, with 9 bases between. The V gene's germline CDR1 is MNHNS and CDR2 SASEGT.

This chain connects TRBV13 to TRBJ1-4; 8 positions agree with TRBD1. Germline V gene sequence: CDR1 PRHDT, CDR2 FYEKMQ (reference sequence). The CDR3 contains 14 residues. Unmatched junction bases numbered 6, after V lost 5 bases and J lost 7 bases. CDR3 region: CASSPRTGTEKLFF. The CDR3 DNA reads TGTGCCAGCAGCCCGCGGACAGGGACTGAAAAACTGTTTTTT.